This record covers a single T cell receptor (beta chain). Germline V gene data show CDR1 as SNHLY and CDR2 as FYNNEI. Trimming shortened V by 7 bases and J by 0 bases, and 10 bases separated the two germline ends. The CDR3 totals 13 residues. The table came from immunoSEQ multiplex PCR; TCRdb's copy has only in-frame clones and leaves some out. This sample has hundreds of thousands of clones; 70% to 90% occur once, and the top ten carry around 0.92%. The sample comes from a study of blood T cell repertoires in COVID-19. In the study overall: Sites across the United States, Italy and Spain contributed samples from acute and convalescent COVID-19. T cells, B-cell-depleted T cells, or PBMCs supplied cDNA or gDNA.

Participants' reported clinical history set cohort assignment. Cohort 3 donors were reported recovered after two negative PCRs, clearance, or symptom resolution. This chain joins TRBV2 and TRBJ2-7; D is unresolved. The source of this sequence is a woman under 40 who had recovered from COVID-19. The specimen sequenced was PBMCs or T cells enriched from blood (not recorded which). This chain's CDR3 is CASKNIPSYEQYF. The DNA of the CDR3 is TGTGCCAGCAAAAATATCCCCTCCTACGAGCAGTACTTC.